A selection of T cell receptor beta chains follows, all from one sample in a study of blood T cell repertoires in COVID-19. This table comes from immunoSEQ multiplex PCR, and its TCRdb copy is limited to in-frame clones, with some not included. The sample lists about 420,000 clones, roughly 89% occurring once. The sequenced material came from peripheral blood. The receptors derive from a young man with COVID-19, enrolled during active disease. The CDR3 runs from the conserved cysteine through the conserved F or W. Each record gives: J gene, V gene, D gene, clone size, CDR3 protein, CDR3 DNA. The D gene is left open where the match is weak. Only some rows state a clone size, as once, few, many or a class for expanded clones.

>TRBJ1-6|TRBV10-1|-|-
CASSAGDTSPLHF
TGCGCCAGCAGTGCCGGGGATACTTCACCCCTCCACTTT
>TRBJ2-5|TRBV3-1/TRBV3-2|TRBD2|-
CASSQVTRAGGSETQYF
TGTGCCAGCAGCCAAGTTACCAGAGCGGGGGGGTCAGAGACCCAGTACTTC
>TRBJ1-5|TRBV24-1|-|-
CATSDSGTFTGNQPQHF
TGTGCCACCAGTGATTCAGGTACATTTACGGGGAATCAGCCCCAGCATTTT
>TRBJ1-6|TRBV19|TRBD1|-
CASSPRQGMNSPLHF
TGTGCCAGTAGTCCCCGACAGGGGATGAATTCACCCCTCCACTTT
>TRBJ2-3|TRBV5-4|-|-
CASSLVTSTDTQYF
TGTGCCAGCAGCTTGGTTACTAGCACAGATACGCAGTATTTT
>TRBJ2-2|TRBV30|TRBD1|-
CAWSVRTGDTGELFF
TGTGCCTGGAGTGTACGAACAGGGGACACCGGGGAGCTGTTTTTT
>TRBJ2-5|TRBV6-5|TRBD2|-
CASSYSTGGEQETQYF
TGTGCCAGCAGTTACTCGACGGGGGGGGAACAAGAGACCCAGTACTTC
>TRBJ2-3|TRBV6-2/TRBV6-3|TRBD2|once
CASSYYGLAGSTDTQYF
TGTGCCAGCAGTTACTACGGGCTAGCGGGGAGCACAGATACGCAGTATTTT
>TRBJ1-5|TRBV5-6|-|-
CASSLWGGRNQPQHF
TGTGCCAGCAGCTTGTGGGGGGGCCGAAATCAGCCCCAGCATTTT
>TRBJ2-1|TRBV30|-|once
CAWSVAGQLVGEQFF
TGTGCCTGGAGTGTGGCAGGTCAATTAGTTGGTGAGCAGTTCTTC
>TRBJ1-2|TRBV6-2/TRBV6-3|TRBD1|-
CASSPGTDYGYTF
TGTGCCAGCAGTCCCGGGACAGACTATGGCTACACCTTC
>TRBJ2-3|TRBV11-2|TRBD2|-
CASSLSGGGTDTQYF
TGTGCCAGCAGCTTATCGGGGGGAGGGACAGATACGCAGTATTTT
>TRBJ2-4|TRBV5-6|TRBD1|-
CASSLSGTGSIIQYF
TGTGCCAGCAGCCTGTCCGGGACAGGGTCGATCATTCAGTACTTC
>TRBJ2-1|TRBV19|-|-
CASSIVGRNEQFF
TGTGCCAGTAGTATAGTTGGGCGAAATGAGCAGTTCTTC
>TRBJ1-4|TRBV19|TRBD1|-
CASSLFRGLSNEKLFF
TGTGCCAGTAGTCTCTTCAGGGGGCTGTCTAATGAAAAACTGTTTTTT
>TRBJ1-6|TRBV6-5|TRBD1|once
CASSQDRWRSPLHF
TGTGCCAGCAGTCAGGACAGGTGGAGATCACCCCTCCACTTT
>TRBJ2-5|TRBV5-4|TRBD1|-
CASSLPDRGSETQYF
TGTGCCAGCAGCTTGCCCGACAGGGGGAGTGAGACCCAGTACTTC
>TRBJ1-1|TRBV7-9|TRBD1|many
CASSLGQGTPTEAFF
TGTGCCAGCAGCTTGGGACAGGGGACCCCCACTGAAGCTTTCTTT
>TRBJ2-5|TRBV5-6|TRBD2|-
CASSLPPGLAPKTQYF
TGTGCCAGCAGCCTCCCTCCGGGACTAGCCCCTAAGACCCAGTACTTC
>TRBJ2-1|TRBV5-1|TRBD2|few
CASSLSWTSGAYNEQFF
TGCGCCAGCAGCTTGAGCTGGACTAGCGGGGCCTACAATGAGCAGTTCTTC
>TRBJ2-7|TRBV4-1|TRBD2|-
CASSQGAGVGPREQYF
TGCGCCAGCAGCCAAGGAGCGGGAGTGGGCCCGAGGGAGCAGTACTTC
>TRBJ2-2|TRBV25-1|-|-
CASSESVQFSNTGELFF
TGTGCCAGCAGTGAATCCGTACAGTTCTCGAACACCGGGGAGCTGTTTTTT
>TRBJ2-2|TRBV18|-|-
CASSPRDTYTGELFF
TGTGCCAGCTCACCCCGGGACACCTACACCGGGGAGCTGTTTTTT
>TRBJ1-6|TRBV9|-|-
CASSARVREDSPLHF
TGTGCCAGCAGCGCACGAGTGAGGGAAGACTCACCCCTCCACTTT
>TRBJ1-6|TRBV6-2/TRBV6-3|-|-
CASSYSGQLSPLHF
TGTGCCAGCAGTTACTCGGGACAACTGTCACCCCTCCACTTT
>TRBJ2-6|TRBV19|TRBD1|-
CASRQGANSGANVLTF
TGTGCCAGTAGACAGGGGGCAAACTCTGGGGCCAACGTCCTGACTTTC
>TRBJ2-7|TRBV30|TRBD2|-
CAWSNGRASEQYF
TGTGCCTGGAGTAACGGGAGGGCCTCAGAGCAGTACTTC
>TRBJ1-6|TRBV5-1|TRBD1|-
CASSSGTGNSPLHF
TGCGCCAGCAGTTCCGGGACAGGGAATTCACCCCTCCACTTT
>TRBJ2-5|TRBV29-1|-|-
CSARQETQYF
TGCAGCGCCAGACAAGAGACCCAGTACTTC
>TRBJ2-7|TRBV11-3|TRBD1|few
CASSSRQGAREQYF
TGTGCCAGCAGCTCGAGACAGGGGGCGCGGGAGCAGTACTTC
>TRBJ2-7|TRBV5-1|TRBD1|once
CASSLSLKGTVTYEQYF
TGCGCCAGCAGCTTGTCCCTTAAAGGGACAGTTACCTACGAGCAGTACTTC
>TRBJ2-3|TRBV11-2|-|-
CASSLVGGAATDTQYF
TGTGCCAGCAGCTTAGTCGGTGGGGCCGCCACAGATACGCAGTATTTT
>TRBJ2-3|TRBV9|TRBD2|-
CASSFSRGGDTQYF
TGTGCCAGCAGCTTCAGTCGGGGAGGGGATACGCAGTATTTT
>TRBJ1-2|TRBV6-5|-|-
CASSYSPRNPRGYTF
TGTGCCAGCAGTTACTCACCCAGGAACCCTCGTGGCTACACCTTC
>TRBJ2-1|TRBV12-2|-|-
CASRFRVGSTSTIPSYNEQFF
TGTGCAAGTCGCTTCCGAGTAGGCAGTACCTCAACTATCCCCTCCTACAATGAGCAGTTCTTC
>TRBJ2-5|TRBV11-2|TRBD1|-
CASSFDSDRVGQETQYF
TGTGCCAGCAGCTTCGATTCTGACAGGGTCGGCCAAGAGACCCAGTACTTC
>TRBJ2-3|TRBV18|TRBD1|-
CASSPGQADTQYF
TGTGCCAGCTCACCGGGACAGGCGGATACGCAGTATTTT
>TRBJ2-7|TRBV4-2|TRBD2|few
CASSQEEAGVYYEQYF
TGTGCCAGCAGCCAAGAAGAAGCGGGAGTTTACTACGAGCAGTACTTC
>TRBJ2-5|TRBV11-3|TRBD1|once
CASSPGTEETQYF
TGTGCCAGCAGCCCAGGGACAGAAGAGACCCAGTACTTC
>TRBJ1-3|TRBV14|-|-
CASSQDGRAGNTIYF
TGTGCCAGCAGCCAAGATGGGAGGGCTGGAAACACCATATATTTT
>TRBJ2-7|TRBV7-9|TRBD1|once
CASSSWVGQGNHEQYF
TGTGCCAGCAGCTCCTGGGTGGGACAGGGTAATCACGAGCAGTACTTC
>TRBJ2-7|TRBV5-1|TRBD1|-
CASSFRHRGSYEQYF
TGCGCCAGCAGCTTCCGACACAGGGGAAGCTACGAGCAGTACTTC
>TRBJ1-1|TRBV12-3/TRBV12-4|-|-
CASGQINTEAFF
TGTGCCAGCGGTCAGATAAACACTGAAGCTTTCTTT
>TRBJ2-3|TRBV12-3/TRBV12-4|-|-
CASIFPGSAQYF
TGTGCCAGCATATTCCCCGGGAGCGCGCAGTATTTT
>TRBJ2-7|TRBV28|TRBD2|-
CASRWTSGSNYEQYF
TGTGCCAGCAGGTGGACTAGCGGGAGTAATTACGAGCAGTACTTC
>TRBJ2-1|TRBV24-1|TRBD1|-
CATSERTGLNEQFF
TGTGCCACCAGTGAACGGACAGGGTTGAATGAGCAGTTCTTC
>TRBJ2-7|TRBV4-2|-|few
CASSQELVSSYEQYF
TGTGCCAGCAGCCAAGAACTAGTTAGCTCCTACGAGCAGTACTTC
>TRBJ1-5|TRBV19|-|-
CASSIILGAGNQPQHF
TGTGCCAGTAGTATAATCCTGGGGGCGGGCAATCAGCCCCAGCATTTT
>TRBJ2-1|TRBV29-1|TRBD1|-
CSVDGRGLGDEQFF
TGCAGCGTTGATGGCAGGGGGCTTGGGGATGAGCAGTTCTTC
>TRBJ2-6|TRBV10-1|-|-
CASSESFGVLTF
TGCGCCAGCAGTGAGTCCTTCGGCGTCCTGACTTTC
>TRBJ2-2|TRBV7-2|-|-
CASSLWGAGELFF
TGTGCCAGCAGCCTTTGGGGGGCCGGGGAGCTGTTTTTT
>TRBJ2-3|TRBV6-5|-|-
CASSYGADTTDTQYF
TGTGCCAGCAGTTATGGGGCGGATACCACAGATACGCAGTATTTT
>TRBJ1-3|TRBV11-2|TRBD1|-
CASSRDRKNTIYF
TGTGCCAGCAGCCGGGACAGGAAAAACACCATATATTTT
>TRBJ2-3|TRBV9|-|-
CASSVARGWGDTQYF
TGTGCCAGCAGCGTAGCTCGGGGGTGGGGAGATACGCAGTATTTT
>TRBJ1-2|TRBV28|-|-
CASSGDYGYTF
TGTGCCAGCAGCGGGGACTACGGCTACACCTTC